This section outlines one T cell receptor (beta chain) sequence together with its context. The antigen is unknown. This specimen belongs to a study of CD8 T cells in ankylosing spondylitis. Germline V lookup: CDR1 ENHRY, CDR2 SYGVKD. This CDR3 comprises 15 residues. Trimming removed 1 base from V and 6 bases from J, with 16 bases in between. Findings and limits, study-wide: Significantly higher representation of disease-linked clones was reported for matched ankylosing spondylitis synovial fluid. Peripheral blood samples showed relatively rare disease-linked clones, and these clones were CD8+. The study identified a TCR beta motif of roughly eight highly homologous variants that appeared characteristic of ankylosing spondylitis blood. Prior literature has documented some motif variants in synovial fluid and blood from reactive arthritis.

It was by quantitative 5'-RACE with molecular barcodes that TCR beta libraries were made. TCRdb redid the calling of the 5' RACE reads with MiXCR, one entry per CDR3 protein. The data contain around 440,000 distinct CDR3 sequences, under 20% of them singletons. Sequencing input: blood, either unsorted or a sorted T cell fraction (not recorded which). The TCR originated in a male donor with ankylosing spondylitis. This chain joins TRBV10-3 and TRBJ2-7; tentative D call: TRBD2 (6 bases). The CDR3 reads CAISEFGSAGSEQYF. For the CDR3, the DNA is TGTGCCATCAGTGAGTTCGGCTCCGCGGGAAGCGAGCAGTACTTC.